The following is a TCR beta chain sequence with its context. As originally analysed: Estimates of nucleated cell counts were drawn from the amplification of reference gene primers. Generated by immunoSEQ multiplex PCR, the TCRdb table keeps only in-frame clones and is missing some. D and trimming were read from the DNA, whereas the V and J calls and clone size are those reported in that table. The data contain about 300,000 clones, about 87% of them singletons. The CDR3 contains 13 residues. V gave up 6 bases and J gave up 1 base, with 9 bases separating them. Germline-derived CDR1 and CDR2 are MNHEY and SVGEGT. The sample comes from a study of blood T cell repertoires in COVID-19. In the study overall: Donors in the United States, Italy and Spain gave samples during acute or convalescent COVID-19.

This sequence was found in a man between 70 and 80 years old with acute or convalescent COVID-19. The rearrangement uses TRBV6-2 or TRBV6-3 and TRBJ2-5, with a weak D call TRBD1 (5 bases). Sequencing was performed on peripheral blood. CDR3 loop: CASSRTTQETQYF. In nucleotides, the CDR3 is TGTGCCAGCAGCCGGACAACCCAAGAGACCCAGTACTTC.